This is a list of T cell receptor beta chains from one sample in a study of post-analysis software for immune sequencing data. MiXCR, applied by TCRdb to the PCR reads, yields one record per CDR3 protein. Of roughly 800,000 distinct CDR3 sequences in the sample, around 53% are singletons; the top ten hold roughly 4.4%. Sequencing used blood. Every receptor here comes from a girl aged 10 to 17 with multiple sclerosis. Both conserved end residues are part of each CDR3. The order of the fields is V gene, D gene, J gene, clone size, CDR3 DNA, CDR3 protein. D genes are given only for firm matches. Clone size, where shown, is once, few, many, or a class for clones that have expanded.

V gene: TRBV29-1; D gene: NA; J gene: TRBJ2-5; clone size: few; CDR3 DNA: TGCAGCGTTGTCCTTCGTGAGACCCAGTACTTC; CDR3 protein: CSVVLRETQYF
V gene: TRBV5-1; D gene: NA; J gene: TRBJ1-2; clone size: NA; CDR3 DNA: TGCGCCAGCAGCTTGCCCCAGGGGCGGGGTAACTATGGCTACACCTTC; CDR3 protein: CASSLPQGRGNYGYTF
V gene: TRBV20-1; D gene: NA; J gene: TRBJ1-1; clone size: few; CDR3 DNA: TGCAGTGCTGGGGGCGATAGGACTGAAGCTTTCTTT; CDR3 protein: CSAGGDRTEAFF
V gene: TRBV5-1; D gene: TRBD2; J gene: TRBJ2-7; clone size: NA; CDR3 DNA: TGCGCCAGCAGCGTGGGACTAGCGGGAGGTAGGGAGTACGAGCAGTACTTC; CDR3 protein: CASSVGLAGGREYEQYF
V gene: TRBV7-6; D gene: NA; J gene: TRBJ2-7; clone size: NA; CDR3 DNA: TGTGCCAGCAGCTTAGGGGGGACGACAGGCTCCTACGAGCAGTACTTC; CDR3 protein: CASSLGGTTGSYEQYF
V gene: TRBV2; D gene: NA; J gene: TRBJ2-1; clone size: NA; CDR3 DNA: TGTGCCAGATCCTCCCTAGCAAATGAGCAGTTCTTC; CDR3 protein: CARSSLANEQFF
V gene: TRBV6-5; D gene: NA; J gene: TRBJ1-6; clone size: NA; CDR3 DNA: TGTGCCAGCAGTATGTCGCGATCCAGGGATACTTCACCCCTCCACTTT; CDR3 protein: CASSMSRSRDTSPLHF
V gene: TRBV7-2; D gene: TRBD2; J gene: TRBJ2-3; clone size: few; CDR3 DNA: TGTGCCAGCAGCTACGCGGGGGGGCGCGGGGGCACAGATACGCAGTATTTT; CDR3 protein: CASSYAGGRGGTDTQYF
V gene: TRBV3-1; D gene: TRBD2; J gene: TRBJ2-3; clone size: NA; CDR3 DNA: TGTGCCAGCAGCCAAGAGGAGTCACTAGCGCGCACAGATACGCAGTATTTT; CDR3 protein: CASSQEESLARTDTQYF
V gene: TRBV28; D gene: NA; J gene: TRBJ2-3; clone size: few; CDR3 DNA: TGTGCCAGCAGTTTGTCGCAGTCAGATACGCAGTATTTT; CDR3 protein: CASSLSQSDTQYF
V gene: TRBV3-1; D gene: NA; J gene: TRBJ2-7; clone size: few; CDR3 DNA: TGTGCCAGCAGCCCGGGTGCAGGAGCCGACGAGCAGTACTTC; CDR3 protein: CASSPGAGADEQYF
V gene: TRBV6-1; D gene: TRBD1; J gene: TRBJ1-2; clone size: NA; CDR3 DNA: TGTGCCAGCAGTGAAAATCTTTTGGGACAGGGAAGATCGGACTATGGCTACACCTTC; CDR3 protein: CASSENLLGQGRSDYGYTF
V gene: TRBV5-1; D gene: TRBD1; J gene: TRBJ2-3; clone size: few; CDR3 DNA: TGCGCCAGCAGCGGACAGGCATGGGAAGATACGCAGTATTTT; CDR3 protein: CASSGQAWEDTQYF
V gene: TRBV19; D gene: NA; J gene: TRBJ2-5; clone size: few; CDR3 DNA: TGTGCCAGTAGTATAGTTGGGAAAGAGACCCAGTACTTC; CDR3 protein: CASSIVGKETQYF
V gene: TRBV28; D gene: NA; J gene: TRBJ2-3; clone size: NA; CDR3 DNA: TGTGCCAGCAGTCTACCGACGAGTAAAGGAGATACGCAGTATTTT; CDR3 protein: CASSLPTSKGDTQYF
V gene: TRBV20-1; D gene: TRBD2; J gene: TRBJ2-3; clone size: NA; CDR3 DNA: TGCAGTGCGAGTGCCGAGGGACTAGCGGGCCTTTGGTATACGCAGTATTTT; CDR3 protein: CSASAEGLAGLWYTQYF
V gene: TRBV4-2; D gene: NA; J gene: TRBJ2-2; clone size: NA; CDR3 DNA: TGTGCCAGCAGCGAAACTGTGTCCGTCCACGGGGAGCTGTTTTTT; CDR3 protein: CASSETVSVHGELFF
V gene: TRBV6-2/TRBV6-3; D gene: NA; J gene: TRBJ2-7; clone size: NA; CDR3 DNA: TGTGCCAGCAGCCTCTTCCTCTCTGCGCAGTACTTC; CDR3 protein: CASSLFLSAQYF
V gene: TRBV3-1; D gene: TRBD2; J gene: TRBJ2-5; clone size: NA; CDR3 DNA: TGTGCCAGCACGGCGGGAGTGTCGGGTGAGCAGTACTTC; CDR3 protein: CASTAGVSGEQYF
V gene: TRBV29-1; D gene: TRBD1; J gene: TRBJ1-2; clone size: NA; CDR3 DNA: TGCAGCGTTGAAGGAAGGACAGGGGACGGCTACACCTTC; CDR3 protein: CSVEGRTGDGYTF
V gene: TRBV7-2; D gene: NA; J gene: TRBJ1-2; clone size: NA; CDR3 DNA: TGTGCCAGCAGCTTTTCGCAGGACTATGGCTACACCTTC; CDR3 protein: CASSFSQDYGYTF
V gene: TRBV7-3; D gene: TRBD1; J gene: TRBJ2-3; clone size: once; CDR3 DNA: TGTGCCAGCAGCATAACAAGACAGGGCACCGCAGATACGCAGTATTTT; CDR3 protein: CASSITRQGTADTQYF
V gene: TRBV7-9; D gene: NA; J gene: TRBJ2-7; clone size: NA; CDR3 DNA: TGTGCCAGCAGCTTCGGATTCACCTACGAGCAGTACTTC; CDR3 protein: CASSFGFTYEQYF
V gene: TRBV4-1; D gene: NA; J gene: TRBJ2-5; clone size: NA; CDR3 DNA: TGCGCCAGCAGCCAAGGGACAGTTTACCAAGAGACCCAGTACTTC; CDR3 protein: CASSQGTVYQETQYF
V gene: TRBV12-3/TRBV12-4; D gene: TRBD1; J gene: TRBJ1-2; clone size: few; CDR3 DNA: TGTGCCAGCAGTTTAGGGGGGACAGGCCGTGGCTACACCTTC; CDR3 protein: CASSLGGTGRGYTF
V gene: TRBV10-2; D gene: NA; J gene: TRBJ2-7; clone size: NA; CDR3 DNA: TGCGCCAGCAGTTCCGAAGGGGGGTCCTACGAGCAGTACTTC; CDR3 protein: CASSSEGGSYEQYF
V gene: TRBV10-3; D gene: TRBD2; J gene: TRBJ2-7; clone size: few; CDR3 DNA: TGTGCCACACACTCTGCCCCCGGGACTAGCTTCGGCGAGCAGTACTTC; CDR3 protein: CATHSAPGTSFGEQYF
V gene: TRBV7-2; D gene: NA; J gene: TRBJ2-1; clone size: NA; CDR3 DNA: TGTGCCAGCAGCTCCGATATCAGGGACGTCAATGAGCAGTTCTTC; CDR3 protein: CASSSDIRDVNEQFF
V gene: TRBV5-1; D gene: TRBD1; J gene: TRBJ2-2; clone size: NA; CDR3 DNA: TGCGCCAGCAGCTTGGTTACAGGGGGATACACCGGGGAGCTGTTTTTT; CDR3 protein: CASSLVTGGYTGELFF
V gene: TRBV20-1; D gene: NA; J gene: TRBJ1-5; clone size: NA; CDR3 DNA: TGCAGTGCCATGGACAGCCTCAATCAGCCCCAGCATTTT; CDR3 protein: CSAMDSLNQPQHF
V gene: TRBV29-1; D gene: TRBD1; J gene: TRBJ2-5; clone size: NA; CDR3 DNA: TGCAGCTTCGAAAGACAGGGTGAGACCCAGTACTTC; CDR3 protein: CSFERQGETQYF
V gene: TRBV6-1; D gene: TRBD2; J gene: TRBJ2-7; clone size: NA; CDR3 DNA: TGTGCCAGCAGCTATAGCGGGACGGGGGAGCAGTACTTC; CDR3 protein: CASSYSGTGEQYF
V gene: TRBV18; D gene: TRBD1; J gene: TRBJ1-2; clone size: NA; CDR3 DNA: TGTGCCAGCTCACCACCGACAGGGGTAGCCTATGGCTACACCTTC; CDR3 protein: CASSPPTGVAYGYTF
V gene: TRBV20-1; D gene: TRBD2; J gene: TRBJ2-1; clone size: NA; CDR3 DNA: TGCAGTGCTAGGCTACTAGCGGATGAGATCTACAATGAGCAGTTCTTC; CDR3 protein: CSARLLADEIYNEQFF
V gene: TRBV4-2; D gene: NA; J gene: TRBJ2-6; clone size: NA; CDR3 DNA: TGTGCCAGCAGCCGCAATGGAAACGAGGGCTCTGGGGCCAACGTCCTGACTTTC; CDR3 protein: CASSRNGNEGSGANVLTF
V gene: TRBV9; D gene: TRBD1; J gene: TRBJ2-5; clone size: few; CDR3 DNA: TGTGCCAGCAGCGAAACCGGGACAGGGGTCCAAGAGACCCAGTACTTC; CDR3 protein: CASSETGTGVQETQYF
V gene: TRBV29-1; D gene: TRBD1; J gene: TRBJ2-3; clone size: NA; CDR3 DNA: TGCAGCGTTGAGCAGGACAGGGGAACAGATACGCAGTATTTT; CDR3 protein: CSVEQDRGTDTQYF
V gene: TRBV29-1; D gene: TRBD1; J gene: TRBJ2-6; clone size: NA; CDR3 DNA: TGCAGCGCCGAAGTACGGGGACAGGAATTACTCTCTGGGGCCAACGTCCTGACTTTC; CDR3 protein: CSAEVRGQELLSGANVLTF
V gene: TRBV6-5; D gene: TRBD1; J gene: TRBJ1-2; clone size: few; CDR3 DNA: TGTGCCAGCAGTTACGGGGGACAGGGAGCCTATGGCTACACCTTC; CDR3 protein: CASSYGGQGAYGYTF
V gene: TRBV3-1; D gene: NA; J gene: TRBJ1-1; clone size: NA; CDR3 DNA: TGTGCCAGCAGCCAAGCATTCCTGAACACTGAAGCTTTCTTT; CDR3 protein: CASSQAFLNTEAFF
V gene: TRBV7-2; D gene: NA; J gene: TRBJ2-4; clone size: NA; CDR3 DNA: TGTGCCAGCGTAAGCGGGCGGCAGGGGCGTCACATTCAGTACTTC; CDR3 protein: CASVSGRQGRHIQYF
V gene: TRBV6-5; D gene: TRBD1; J gene: TRBJ2-5; clone size: few; CDR3 DNA: TGTGCCAGCAGTTACGGACAGGCAAAGACCCAAGAGACCCAGTACTTC; CDR3 protein: CASSYGQAKTQETQYF
V gene: TRBV6-1; D gene: NA; J gene: TRBJ2-1; clone size: NA; CDR3 DNA: TGTGCCAGCTCCCAGCGTATGGAAAGCTCCTACAATGAGCAGTTCTTC; CDR3 protein: CASSQRMESSYNEQFF
V gene: TRBV30; D gene: NA; J gene: TRBJ1-2; clone size: once; CDR3 DNA: TGTGCCTGGAGTCGGACAGTCGGCGATGGCTACACCTTC; CDR3 protein: CAWSRTVGDGYTF
V gene: TRBV29-1; D gene: NA; J gene: TRBJ1-6; clone size: few; CDR3 DNA: TGCAGCGCCAGGCAGGCCGCTGATTCACCCCTCCACTTT; CDR3 protein: CSARQAADSPLHF
V gene: TRBV28; D gene: NA; J gene: TRBJ1-4; clone size: NA; CDR3 DNA: TGTGCCAGCAGTCTACAAGACAGGCCCGCAGATGAAAAACGGTTTTTT; CDR3 protein: CASSLQDRPADEKRFF
V gene: TRBV6-4; D gene: TRBD2; J gene: TRBJ2-1; clone size: NA; CDR3 DNA: TGTGCCAGCAGTGACTCTCGAGGACTAGCGGCTTACAATGAGCAGTTCTTC; CDR3 protein: CASSDSRGLAAYNEQFF
V gene: TRBV29-1; D gene: TRBD1; J gene: TRBJ2-3; clone size: NA; CDR3 DNA: TGCAGCGTTGAGACGGGTAGGGGGCTTACAGATACGCAGTATTTT; CDR3 protein: CSVETGRGLTDTQYF
V gene: TRBV7-2; D gene: TRBD2; J gene: TRBJ2-1; clone size: NA; CDR3 DNA: TGTGCCAGCAGCCCGCGGGGGGGCCAGGCTGAGCAGTTCTTC; CDR3 protein: CASSPRGGQAEQFF
V gene: TRBV10-3; D gene: NA; J gene: TRBJ2-1; clone size: NA; CDR3 DNA: TGTGCCATCAGTATTAGAAGTGAGCAGTTCTTC; CDR3 protein: CAISIRSEQFF
V gene: TRBV25-1; D gene: TRBD2; J gene: TRBJ2-1; clone size: NA; CDR3 DNA: TGTGCCAGCCAGGGTTCCAGCGGGATTGATGAGCAGTTCTTC; CDR3 protein: CASQGSSGIDEQFF
V gene: TRBV27; D gene: NA; J gene: TRBJ2-5; clone size: NA; CDR3 DNA: TGTGCCAGCAGTAGACTTAACCAAGAGACCCAGTACTTC; CDR3 protein: CASSRLNQETQYF
V gene: TRBV6-5; D gene: NA; J gene: TRBJ2-5; clone size: NA; CDR3 DNA: TGTGCCAGCAAGACACGTAGGGAGACCCAGTACTTC; CDR3 protein: CASKTRRETQYF
V gene: TRBV7-3; D gene: NA; J gene: TRBJ1-1; clone size: NA; CDR3 DNA: TGTGCCAGCAGCTTAGGGGGGGCAGGGCTAGGGACTGAAGCTTTCTTT; CDR3 protein: CASSLGGAGLGTEAFF